Many counts were recorded for the clone carrying this T cell receptor beta chain. Its target is not known. The record originates from a study of T cell repertoires in cytomegalovirus infection. Study-wide context: Public TCR beta signatures indicated both CMV infection and matching HLA type. Notes on the study in general: HLA-C-restricted, CMV-specific TCR beta clonotypes were dominant ex vivo.

Trimming cost V 3 bases and J 2 bases; bases outside gene matches: 6. This CDR3 region has 15 residues. The germline CDR1 and CDR2 sequences are SGHDT and YYEEEE. TCRdb called the reads again in MiXCR, with one record for every CDR3 protein. This sample has 700,000 to 900,000 distinct CDR3 sequences; 25% to 35% occur once, and the top ten carry about 12%. The specimen comprised cultured CD8+ T cells from PBMCs, sampled from culture after CMV antigen stimulation. V and J are TRBV5-6 and TRBJ2-7; 9 bases line up with TRBD1. This receptor was taken from a human donor in good health (CMV status not recorded). Some clones in this sample may be carry-over from other donors' samples. This chain's CDR3 is CASSWGTGLTYEQYV. The CDR3 DNA is TGTGCCAGCAGCTGGGGGACAGGGCTTACCTACGAGCAGTACGTC.